This T cell receptor beta chain was retrieved from a study of blood T cells in healthy people across ages. Study at large: Through template switching, about one barcoded beta molecule was captured per two T cells, as measured in model experiments.

Together with a sample-barcoded 5' primer, a J-beta primer mix was included in a second PCR lasting about 6 to 11 cycles. TCRdb reprocessed the 5' RACE reads via MiXCR and lists one record per CDR3 protein. This sample has about 670,000 distinct CDR3 sequences, with 52% found just once. V was pared by 3 bases and J by 0 bases, with 15 bases between. The length of the CDR3 is 16 residues. The germline V gene has CDR1 DFQATT and CDR2 SNEGSKA (reference sequence). The chain employs TRBV20-1 and TRBJ2-1, with D possibly called TRBD1 or TRBD2 (5 bases each). This sequence was found in a woman older than 75 in good health. Source material: blood. The CDR3 bases are TGCAGTGCTAGGGGGGAGCTGAAACTCTCCTACAATGAGCAGTTCTTC. This encodes CSARGELKLSYNEQFF.